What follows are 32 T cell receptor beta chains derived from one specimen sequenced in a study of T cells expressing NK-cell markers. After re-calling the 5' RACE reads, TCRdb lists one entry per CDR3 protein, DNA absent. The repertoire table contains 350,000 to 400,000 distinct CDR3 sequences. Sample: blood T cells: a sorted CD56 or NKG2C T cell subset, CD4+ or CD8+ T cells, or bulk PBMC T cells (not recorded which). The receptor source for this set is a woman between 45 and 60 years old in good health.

The CDR3 protein is CASSVGGLNTGELFF. The chain joins TRBV9 to TRBJ2-2; TCRdb indicates TRBD2, and absent DNA this call remains unverified. Germline V gene lookup returns CDR1 SGDLS and CDR2 YYNGEE. This CDR3 spans 15 amino acids.

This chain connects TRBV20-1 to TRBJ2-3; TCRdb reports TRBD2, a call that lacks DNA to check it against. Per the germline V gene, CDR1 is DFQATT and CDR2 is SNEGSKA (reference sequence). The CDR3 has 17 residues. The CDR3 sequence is CSARDHPTSGGWDTQYF.

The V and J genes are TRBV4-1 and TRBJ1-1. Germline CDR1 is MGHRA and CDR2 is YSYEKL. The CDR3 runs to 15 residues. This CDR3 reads CASSQGLAGHGEAFF.

This CDR3 reads CATARAGGFYNEQFF. The chain is built from TRBV11-3 and TRBJ2-1; TCRdb indicates TRBD2, and absent DNA this call remains unverified. Germline loops: CDR1 SGHNT, CDR2 YENEEA. CDR3 size: 15 residues.

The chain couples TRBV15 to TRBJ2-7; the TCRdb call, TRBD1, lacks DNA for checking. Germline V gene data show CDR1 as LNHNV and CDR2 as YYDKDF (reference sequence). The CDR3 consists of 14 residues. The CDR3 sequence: CATSRGGGRYEQYF. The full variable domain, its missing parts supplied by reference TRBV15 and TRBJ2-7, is DAMVIQNPRYQVTQFGKPVTLSCSQTLNHNVMYWYQQKSSQAPKLLFHYYDKDFNNEADTPDNFQSRRPNTSFCFLDIRSPGLGDTAMYLCATSRGGGRYEQYFGPGTRLTVT.

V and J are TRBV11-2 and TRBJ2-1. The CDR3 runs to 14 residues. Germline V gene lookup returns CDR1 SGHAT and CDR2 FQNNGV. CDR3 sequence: CASSLDFTESEQFF. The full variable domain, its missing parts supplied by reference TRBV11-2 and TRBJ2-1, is EAGVAQSPRYKIIEKRQSVAFWCNPISGHATLYWYQQILGQGPKLLIQFQNNGVVDDSQLPKDRFSAERLKGVDSTLKIQPAKLEDSAVYLCASSLDFTESEQFFGPGTRLTVL.

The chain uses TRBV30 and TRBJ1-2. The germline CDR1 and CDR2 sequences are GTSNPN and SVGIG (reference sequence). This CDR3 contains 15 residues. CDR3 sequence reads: CAWSVPSRANYGYTF.

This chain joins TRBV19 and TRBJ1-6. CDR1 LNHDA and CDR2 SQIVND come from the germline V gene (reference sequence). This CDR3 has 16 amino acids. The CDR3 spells CASSIVEEDDNSPLHF. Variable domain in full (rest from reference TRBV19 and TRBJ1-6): DGGITQSPKYLFRKEGQNVTLSCEQNLNHDAMYWYRQDPGQGLRLIYYSQIVNDFQKGDIAEGYSVSREKKESFPLTVTSAQKNPTAFYLCASSIVEEDDNSPLHFGNGTRLTVT.

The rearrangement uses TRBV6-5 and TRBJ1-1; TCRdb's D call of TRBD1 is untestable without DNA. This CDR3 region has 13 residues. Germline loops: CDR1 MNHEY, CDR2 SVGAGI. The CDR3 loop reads CASRSTGRGEAFF.

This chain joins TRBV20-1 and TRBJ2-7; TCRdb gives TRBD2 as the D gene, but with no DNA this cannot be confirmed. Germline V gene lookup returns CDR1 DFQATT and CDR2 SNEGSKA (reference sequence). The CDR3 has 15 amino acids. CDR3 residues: CSAQSASGGSYEQYF.

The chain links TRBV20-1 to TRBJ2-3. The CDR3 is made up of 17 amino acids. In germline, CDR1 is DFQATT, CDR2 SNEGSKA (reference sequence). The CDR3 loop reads CSARDPLVWGGADTQYF.

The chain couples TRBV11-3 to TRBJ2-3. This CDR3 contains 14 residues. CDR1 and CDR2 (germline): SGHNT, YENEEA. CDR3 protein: CASSFDRSTDTQYF.

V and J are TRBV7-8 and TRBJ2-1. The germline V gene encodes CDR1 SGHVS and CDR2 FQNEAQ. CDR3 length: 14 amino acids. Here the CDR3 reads CASSLGLLSSEQFF.

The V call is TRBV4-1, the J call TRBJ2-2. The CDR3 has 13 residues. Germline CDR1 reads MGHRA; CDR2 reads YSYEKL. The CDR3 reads CASSLNPTGELFF.

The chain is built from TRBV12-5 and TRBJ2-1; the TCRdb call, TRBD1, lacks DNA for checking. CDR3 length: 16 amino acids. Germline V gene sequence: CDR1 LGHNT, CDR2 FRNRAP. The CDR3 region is CASGPWGQGVNNEQFF.

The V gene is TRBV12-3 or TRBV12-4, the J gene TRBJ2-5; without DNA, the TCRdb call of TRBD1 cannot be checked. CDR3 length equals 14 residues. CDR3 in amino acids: CASSLVQGRETQYF.

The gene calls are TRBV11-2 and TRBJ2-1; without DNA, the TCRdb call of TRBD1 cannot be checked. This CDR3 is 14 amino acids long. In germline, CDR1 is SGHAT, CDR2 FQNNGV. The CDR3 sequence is CASSPLSRHNEQFF.

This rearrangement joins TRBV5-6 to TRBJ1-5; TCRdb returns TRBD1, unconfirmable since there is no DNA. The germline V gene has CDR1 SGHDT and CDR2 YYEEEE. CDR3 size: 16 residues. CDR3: CASSLFAGQGAQPQHF.

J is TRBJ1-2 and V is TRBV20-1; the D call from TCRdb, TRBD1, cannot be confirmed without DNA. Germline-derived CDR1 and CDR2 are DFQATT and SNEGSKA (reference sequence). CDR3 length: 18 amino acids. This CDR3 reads CSARVLSDWTGTNYGYTF.

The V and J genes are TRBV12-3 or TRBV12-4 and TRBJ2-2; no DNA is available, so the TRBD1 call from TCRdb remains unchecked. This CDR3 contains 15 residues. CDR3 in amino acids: CASSLGTTNTGELFF.

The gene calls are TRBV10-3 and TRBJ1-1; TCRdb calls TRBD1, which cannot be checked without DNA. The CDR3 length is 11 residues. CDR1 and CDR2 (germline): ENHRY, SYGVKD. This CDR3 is CASGTDTEAFF.

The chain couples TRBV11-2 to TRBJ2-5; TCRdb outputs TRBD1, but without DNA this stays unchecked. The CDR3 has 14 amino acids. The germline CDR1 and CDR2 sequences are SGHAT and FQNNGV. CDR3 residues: CASSHWTGEETQYF.

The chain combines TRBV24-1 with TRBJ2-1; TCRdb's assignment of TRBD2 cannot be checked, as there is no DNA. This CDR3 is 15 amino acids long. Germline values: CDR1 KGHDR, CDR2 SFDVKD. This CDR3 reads CATGTSGSGNNEQFF.

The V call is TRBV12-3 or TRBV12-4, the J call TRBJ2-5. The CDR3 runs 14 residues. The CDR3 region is CASSLYGSSETQYF.

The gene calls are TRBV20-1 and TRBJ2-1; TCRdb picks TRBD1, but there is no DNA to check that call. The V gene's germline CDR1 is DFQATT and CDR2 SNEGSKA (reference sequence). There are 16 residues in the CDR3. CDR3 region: CSAPRGDRGSYNEQFF.

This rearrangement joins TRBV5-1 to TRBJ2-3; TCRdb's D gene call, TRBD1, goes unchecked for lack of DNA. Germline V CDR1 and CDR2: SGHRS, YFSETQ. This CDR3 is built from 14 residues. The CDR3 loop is CASQGTGNTDTQYF.

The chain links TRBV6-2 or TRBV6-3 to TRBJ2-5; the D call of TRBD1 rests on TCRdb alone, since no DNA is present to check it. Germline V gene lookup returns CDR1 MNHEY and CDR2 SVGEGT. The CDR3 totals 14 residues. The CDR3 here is CASSKTGGDETQYF.

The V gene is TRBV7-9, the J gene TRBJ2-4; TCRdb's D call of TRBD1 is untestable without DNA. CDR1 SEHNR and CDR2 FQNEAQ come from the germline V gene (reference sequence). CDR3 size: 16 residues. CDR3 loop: CASSPVGVGAKNIQYF.

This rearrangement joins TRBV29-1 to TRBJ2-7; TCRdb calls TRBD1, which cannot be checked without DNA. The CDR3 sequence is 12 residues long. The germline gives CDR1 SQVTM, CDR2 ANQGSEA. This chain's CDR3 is CSVTGDSYEQYF.

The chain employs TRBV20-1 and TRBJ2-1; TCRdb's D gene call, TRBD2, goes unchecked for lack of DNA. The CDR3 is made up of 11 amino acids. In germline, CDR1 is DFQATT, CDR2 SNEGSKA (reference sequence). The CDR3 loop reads CSAEASGTAFF.

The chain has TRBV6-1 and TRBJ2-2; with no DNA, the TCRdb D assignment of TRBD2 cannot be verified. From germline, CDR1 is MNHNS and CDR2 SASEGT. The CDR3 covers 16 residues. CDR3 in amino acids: CASSGLAGVSTGELFF.

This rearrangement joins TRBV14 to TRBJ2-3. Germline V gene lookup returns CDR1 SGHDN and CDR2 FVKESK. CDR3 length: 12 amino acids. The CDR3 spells CASSQGPGTQYF.